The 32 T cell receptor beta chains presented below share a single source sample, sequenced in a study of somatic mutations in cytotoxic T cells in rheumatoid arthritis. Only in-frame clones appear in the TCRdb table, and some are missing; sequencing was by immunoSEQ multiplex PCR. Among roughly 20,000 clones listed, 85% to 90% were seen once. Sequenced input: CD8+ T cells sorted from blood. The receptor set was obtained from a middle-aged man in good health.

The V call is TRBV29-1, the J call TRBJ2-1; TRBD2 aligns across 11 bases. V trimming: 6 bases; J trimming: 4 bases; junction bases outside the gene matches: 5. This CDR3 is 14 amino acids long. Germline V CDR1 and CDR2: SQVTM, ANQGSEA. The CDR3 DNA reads TGCAGCGTCGCCGGGACTAGCGGATACAATGAGCAGTTCTTC. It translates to CSVAGTSGYNEQFF.

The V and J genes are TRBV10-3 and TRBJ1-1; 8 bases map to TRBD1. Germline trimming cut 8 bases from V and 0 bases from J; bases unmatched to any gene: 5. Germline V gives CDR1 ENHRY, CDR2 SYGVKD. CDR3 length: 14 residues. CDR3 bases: TGTGCCATCTCGGACAGGGTCATGAACACTGAAGCTTTCTTT. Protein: CAISDRVMNTEAFF.

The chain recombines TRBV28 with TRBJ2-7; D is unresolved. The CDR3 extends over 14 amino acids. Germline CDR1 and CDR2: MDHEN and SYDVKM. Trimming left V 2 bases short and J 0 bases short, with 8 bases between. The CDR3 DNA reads TGTGCCAGCAGTTTACCCCCTAGCTCCTACGAGCAGTACTTC. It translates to CASSLPPSSYEQYF.

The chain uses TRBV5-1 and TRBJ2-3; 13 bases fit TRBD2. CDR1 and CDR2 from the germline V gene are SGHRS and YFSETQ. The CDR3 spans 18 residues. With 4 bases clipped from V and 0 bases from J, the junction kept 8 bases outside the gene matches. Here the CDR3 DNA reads TGCGCCAGCAGCCCCTGGACTAGCGGGGGCCTTAGCACAGATACGCAGTATTTT. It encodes CASSPWTSGGLSTDTQYF.

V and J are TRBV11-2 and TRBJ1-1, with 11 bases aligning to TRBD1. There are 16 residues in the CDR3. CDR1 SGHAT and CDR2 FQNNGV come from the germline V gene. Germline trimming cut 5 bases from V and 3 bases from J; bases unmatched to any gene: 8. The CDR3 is CASSLGQGARDTEAFF. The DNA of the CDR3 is TGTGCCAGCAGCCTCGGACAGGGGGCGAGGGACACTGAAGCTTTCTTT.

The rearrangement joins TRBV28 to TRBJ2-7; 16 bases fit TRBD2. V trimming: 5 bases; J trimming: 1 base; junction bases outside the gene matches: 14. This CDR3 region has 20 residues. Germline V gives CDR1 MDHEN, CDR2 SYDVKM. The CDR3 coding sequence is TGTGCCAGCAGTACCCCCGGGACTAGCGGGAGGGCTCAGGGATCCTACGAGCAGTACTTC. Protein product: CASSTPGTSGRAQGSYEQYF.

The CDR3 region has the DNA TGTGCCAGCAGTTCGCTAGCGGGCCCATCTAGCACAGATACGCAGTATTTT. This translates into CASSSLAGPSSTDTQYF. The V and J genes are TRBV27 and TRBJ2-3; TRBD2 matches 8 bases. Per the germline V gene, CDR1 is MNHEY and CDR2 is SMNVEV (reference sequence). This CDR3 contains 17 residues. V gave up 4 bases and J gave up 0 bases; unmatched junction bases: 9.

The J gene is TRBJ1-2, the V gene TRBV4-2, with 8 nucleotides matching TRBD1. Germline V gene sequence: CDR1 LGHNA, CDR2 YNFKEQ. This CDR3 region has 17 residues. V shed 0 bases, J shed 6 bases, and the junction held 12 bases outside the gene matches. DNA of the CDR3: TGTGCCAGCAGCCAAGATCCGACGGGACAGGCGGCCCATGGCTACACCTTC. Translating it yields CASSQDPTGQAAHGYTF.

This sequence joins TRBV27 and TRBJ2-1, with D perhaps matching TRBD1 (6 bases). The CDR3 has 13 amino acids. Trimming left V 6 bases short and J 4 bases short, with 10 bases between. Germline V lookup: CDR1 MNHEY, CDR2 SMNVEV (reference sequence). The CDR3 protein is CASSRTEYNEQFF. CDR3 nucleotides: TGTGCCAGCAGCCGGACAGAGTACAATGAGCAGTTCTTC.

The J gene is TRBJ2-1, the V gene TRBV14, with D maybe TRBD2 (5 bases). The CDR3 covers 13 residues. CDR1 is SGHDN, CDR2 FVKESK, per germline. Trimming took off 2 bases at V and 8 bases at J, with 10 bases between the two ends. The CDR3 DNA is TGTGCCAGCAGCCAACTAGCTCCGGATGAGCAGTTCTTC. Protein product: CASSQLAPDEQFF.

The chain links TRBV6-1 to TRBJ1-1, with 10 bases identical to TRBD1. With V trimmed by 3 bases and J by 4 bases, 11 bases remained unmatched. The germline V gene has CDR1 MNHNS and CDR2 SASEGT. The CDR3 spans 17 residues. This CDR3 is CASSETGGGWKSTEAFF. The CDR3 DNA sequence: TGTGCCAGCAGTGAGACAGGGGGCGGCTGGAAGAGCACTGAAGCTTTCTTT.

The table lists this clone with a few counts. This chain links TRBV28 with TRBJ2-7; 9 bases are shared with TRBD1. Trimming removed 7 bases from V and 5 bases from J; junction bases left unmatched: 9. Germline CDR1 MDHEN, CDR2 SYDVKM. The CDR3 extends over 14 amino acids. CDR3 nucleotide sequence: TGTGCCAGCATGAAGGGGGACAGGGAGCACGAGCAGTACTTC. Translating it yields CASMKGDREHEQYF.

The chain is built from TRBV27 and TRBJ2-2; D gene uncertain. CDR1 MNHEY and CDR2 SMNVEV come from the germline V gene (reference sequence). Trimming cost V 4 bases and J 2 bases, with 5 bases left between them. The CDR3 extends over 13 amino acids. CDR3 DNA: TGTGCCAGCAGTTCGCTTAACACCGGGGAGCTGTTTTTT. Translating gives CASSSLNTGELFF.

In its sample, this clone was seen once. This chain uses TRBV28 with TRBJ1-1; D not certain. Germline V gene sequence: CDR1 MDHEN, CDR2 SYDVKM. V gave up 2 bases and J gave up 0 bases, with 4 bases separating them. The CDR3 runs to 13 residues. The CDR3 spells CASSLPVNTEAFF. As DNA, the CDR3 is TGTGCCAGCAGTTTACCCGTGAACACTGAAGCTTTCTTT.

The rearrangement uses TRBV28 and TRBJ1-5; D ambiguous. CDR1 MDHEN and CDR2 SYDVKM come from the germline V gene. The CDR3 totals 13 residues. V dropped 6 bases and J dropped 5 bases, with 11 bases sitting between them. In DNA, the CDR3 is TGTGCCAGCAGGGGAGTCATGGATCAGCCCCAGCATTTT. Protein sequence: CASRGVMDQPQHF.

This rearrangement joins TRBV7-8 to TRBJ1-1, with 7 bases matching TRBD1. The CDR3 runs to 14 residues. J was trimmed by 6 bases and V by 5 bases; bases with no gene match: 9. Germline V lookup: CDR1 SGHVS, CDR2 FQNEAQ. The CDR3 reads CASSPATGRPEAFF. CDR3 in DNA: TGTGCCAGCAGCCCAGCGACAGGGAGGCCTGAAGCTTTCTTT.

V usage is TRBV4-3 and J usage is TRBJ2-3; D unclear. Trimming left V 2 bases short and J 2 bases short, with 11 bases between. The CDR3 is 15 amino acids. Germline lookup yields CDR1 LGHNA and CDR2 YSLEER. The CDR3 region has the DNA TGCGCCAGCAGCCAATTCCAGACTTCCACAGATACGCAGTATTTT. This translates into CASSQFQTSTDTQYF.

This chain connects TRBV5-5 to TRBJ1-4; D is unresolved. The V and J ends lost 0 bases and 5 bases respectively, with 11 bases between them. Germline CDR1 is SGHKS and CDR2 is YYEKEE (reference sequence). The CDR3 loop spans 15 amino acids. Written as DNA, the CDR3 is TGTGCCAGCAGCTTGGGGGCAGTCTGGAATGAAAAACTGTTTTTT. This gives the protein CASSLGAVWNEKLFF.

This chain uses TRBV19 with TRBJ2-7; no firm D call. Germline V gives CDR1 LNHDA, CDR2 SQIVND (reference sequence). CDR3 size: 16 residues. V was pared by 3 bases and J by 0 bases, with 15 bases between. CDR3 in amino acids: CASSIGTYLGSYEQYF. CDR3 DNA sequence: TGTGCCAGTAGTATCGGAACCTATCTGGGCTCCTACGAGCAGTACTTC.

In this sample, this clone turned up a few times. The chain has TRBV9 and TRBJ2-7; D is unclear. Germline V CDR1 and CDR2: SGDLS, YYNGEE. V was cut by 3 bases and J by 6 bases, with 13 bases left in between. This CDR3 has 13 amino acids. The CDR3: CASSGYISSEQYF. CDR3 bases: TGTGCCAGCAGCGGATATATTAGTAGCGAGCAGTACTTC.

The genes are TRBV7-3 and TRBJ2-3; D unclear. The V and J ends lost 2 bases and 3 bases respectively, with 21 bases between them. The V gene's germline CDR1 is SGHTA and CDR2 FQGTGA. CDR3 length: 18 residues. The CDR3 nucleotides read TGTGCCAGCAGCTTAGGTCATGAATCAGGTTCGGCGACAGATACGCAGTATTTT. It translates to CASSLGHESGSATDTQYF. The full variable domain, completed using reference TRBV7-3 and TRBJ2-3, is GAGVSQTPSNKVTEKGKYVELRCDPISGHTALYWYRQSLGQGPEFLIYFQGTGAADDSGLPNDRFFAVRPEGSVSTLKIQRTERGDSAVYLCASSLGHESGSATDTQYFGPGTRLTVL.

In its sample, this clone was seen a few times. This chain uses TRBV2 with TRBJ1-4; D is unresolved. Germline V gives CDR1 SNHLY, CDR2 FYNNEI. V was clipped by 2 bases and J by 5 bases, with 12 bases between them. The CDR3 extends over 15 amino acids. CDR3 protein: CASSELGRSNEKLFF. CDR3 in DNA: TGTGCCAGCAGTGAACTTGGGCGGAGCAATGAAAAACTGTTTTTT.

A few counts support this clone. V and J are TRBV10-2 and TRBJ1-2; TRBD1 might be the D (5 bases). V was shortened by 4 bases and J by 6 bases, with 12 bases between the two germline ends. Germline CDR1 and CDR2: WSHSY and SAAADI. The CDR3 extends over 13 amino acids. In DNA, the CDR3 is TGCGCCAGCAGTGCGCCCATGGACAATGGCTACACCTTC. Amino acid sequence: CASSAPMDNGYTF.

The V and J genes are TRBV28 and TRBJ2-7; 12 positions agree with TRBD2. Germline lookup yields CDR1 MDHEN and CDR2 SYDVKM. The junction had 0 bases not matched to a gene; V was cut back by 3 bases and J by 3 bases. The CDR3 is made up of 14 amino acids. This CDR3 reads CASSLGLAGYEQYF. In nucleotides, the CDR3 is TGTGCCAGCAGTTTGGGACTAGCGGGCTACGAGCAGTACTTC.

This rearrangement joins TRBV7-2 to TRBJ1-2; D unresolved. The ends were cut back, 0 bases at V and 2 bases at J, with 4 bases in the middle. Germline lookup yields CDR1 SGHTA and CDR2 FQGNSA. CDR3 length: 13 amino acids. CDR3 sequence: CASSLALNYGYTF. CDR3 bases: TGTGCCAGCAGCTTAGCTTTGAACTATGGCTACACCTTC.

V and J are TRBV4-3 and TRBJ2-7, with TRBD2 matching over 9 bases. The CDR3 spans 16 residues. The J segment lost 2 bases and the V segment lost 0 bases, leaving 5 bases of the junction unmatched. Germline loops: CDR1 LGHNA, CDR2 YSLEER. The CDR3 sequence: CASSQDWASGAYEQYF. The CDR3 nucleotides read TGCGCCAGCAGCCAAGATTGGGCTAGCGGGGCCTACGAGCAGTACTTC.

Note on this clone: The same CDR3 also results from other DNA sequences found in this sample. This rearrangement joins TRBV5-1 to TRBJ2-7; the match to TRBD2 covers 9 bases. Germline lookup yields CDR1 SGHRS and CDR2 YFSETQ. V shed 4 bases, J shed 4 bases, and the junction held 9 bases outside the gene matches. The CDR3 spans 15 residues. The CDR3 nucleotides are TGCGCCAGCAGCCCACGAGGTAGCGGGAGATACGAGCAGTACTTC. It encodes CASSPRGSGRYEQYF.

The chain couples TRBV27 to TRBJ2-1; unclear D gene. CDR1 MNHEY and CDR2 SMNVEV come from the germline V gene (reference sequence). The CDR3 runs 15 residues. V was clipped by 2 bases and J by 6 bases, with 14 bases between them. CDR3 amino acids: CASSLIGQPTNEQFF. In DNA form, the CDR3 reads TGTGCCAGCAGTTTAATAGGGCAACCGACCAATGAGCAGTTCTTC.

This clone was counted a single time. The CDR3: CASSPISRTTNEKLFF. The DNA of the CDR3 is TGTGCCAGCTCACCAATCTCTAGAACAACTAATGAAAAACTGTTTTTT. J is TRBJ1-4 and V is TRBV18; D is unclear. This CDR3 is built from 16 residues. The ends were cut back, 2 bases at V and 0 bases at J, with 10 bases in the middle. Germline V gives CDR1 KGHSH, CDR2 LQKENI.

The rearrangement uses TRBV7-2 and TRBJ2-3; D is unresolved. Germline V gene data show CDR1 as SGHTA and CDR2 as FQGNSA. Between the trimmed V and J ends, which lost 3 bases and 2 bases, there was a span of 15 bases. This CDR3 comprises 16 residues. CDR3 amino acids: CASSFLVTKFTDTQYF. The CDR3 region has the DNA TGTGCCAGCAGCTTCTTGGTCACCAAATTCACAGATACGCAGTATTTT.

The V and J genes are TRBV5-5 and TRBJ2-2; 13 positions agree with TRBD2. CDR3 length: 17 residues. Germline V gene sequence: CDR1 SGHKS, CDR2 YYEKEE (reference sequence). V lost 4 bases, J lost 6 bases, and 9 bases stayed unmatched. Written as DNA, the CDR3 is TGTGCCAGCAGCCCCTACATCACTAGCGGGAGGGCCGGGGAGCTGTTTTTT. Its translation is CASSPYITSGRAGELFF.

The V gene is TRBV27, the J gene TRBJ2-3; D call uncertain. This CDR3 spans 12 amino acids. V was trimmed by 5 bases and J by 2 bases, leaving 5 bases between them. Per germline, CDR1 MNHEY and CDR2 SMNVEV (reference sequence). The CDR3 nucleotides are TGTGCCAGCAGTCCACACACAGATACGCAGTATTTT. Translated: CASSPHTDTQYF.